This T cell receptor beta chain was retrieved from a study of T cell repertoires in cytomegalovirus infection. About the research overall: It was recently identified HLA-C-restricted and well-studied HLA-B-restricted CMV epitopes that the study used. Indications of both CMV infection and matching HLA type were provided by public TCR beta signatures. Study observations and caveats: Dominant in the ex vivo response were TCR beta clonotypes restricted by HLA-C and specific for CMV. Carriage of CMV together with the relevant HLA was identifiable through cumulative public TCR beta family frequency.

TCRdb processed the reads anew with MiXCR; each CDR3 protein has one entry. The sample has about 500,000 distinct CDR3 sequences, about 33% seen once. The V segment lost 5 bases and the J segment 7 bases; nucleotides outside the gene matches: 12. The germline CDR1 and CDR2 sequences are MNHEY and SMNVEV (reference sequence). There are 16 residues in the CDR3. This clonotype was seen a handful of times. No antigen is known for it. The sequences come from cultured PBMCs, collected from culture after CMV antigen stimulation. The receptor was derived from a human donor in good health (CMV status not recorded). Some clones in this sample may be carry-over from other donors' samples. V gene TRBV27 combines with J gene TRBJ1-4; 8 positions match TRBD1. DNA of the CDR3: TGTGCCAGCAGTCTGGCACCAGGACAGGGCATTGAAAAACTGTTTTTT. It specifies CASSLAPGQGIEKLFF.